This record concerns one T cell receptor beta chain sequence. No antigen is known for it. The CDR3 consists of 13 residues. Looked up from germline, CDR1 is MNHEY and CDR2 is SVGAGI. Trimming stripped 8 bases from V and 0 bases from J, with 11 bases between. The sample is drawn from a study of cytomegalovirus exposure and HLA in healthy donors. The wider study: Per a later analysis, the approximately 620 first-cohort and 110 or so validation repertoires shared one platform. Study observations and caveats: A subsequent analysis found that TCR clusters from the first cohort also tended to co-occur in the 120 or so validation repertoires, with 94% of cluster scores above 0. A few of the chains that were CMV-associated were confirmed in vitro to be specific for CMV antigens. Both high specificity and high sensitivity reportedly marked the classifier's diagnosis of cytomegalovirus status.

Clones were sequenced by immunoSEQ multiplex PCR, and TCRdb holds only the in-frame ones, with some missing. Of over 200,000 clones listed, about nine tenths are singletons. The chain carries TRBV6-5 and TRBJ2-7, with D uncertain. Sequencing was done on a sample of PBMCs. This clonotype originated in a woman under 30 in good health and CMV-seropositive. CDR3 DNA sequence: TGTGCCAGCTCTAGACGGCTCTCCTACGAGCAGTACTTC. Translation gives CASSRRLSYEQYF.